This is a list of T cell receptor beta chains from one sample in a study of blood T cells in healthy people across ages. MiXCR, applied by TCRdb to the 5' RACE reads, yields one record per CDR3 protein. The repertoire holds roughly 800,000 distinct CDR3 sequences, with 58% as singletons. The sequenced material came from blood. These receptors originate from a man aged 25-45 years in good health. The CDR3 runs from the conserved cysteine through the conserved F or W. D genes are given only for firm matches. Rows give clone size only sometimes, using once, few, many, or a class for an expanded clone.

-	TRBV13	TRBJ2-5	TRBD1	TGTGCCAGCAGCCCGACAGGGCCTAGAACCGGACAAGAGACCCAGTACTTC	CASSPTGPRTGQETQYF
-	TRBV6-5	TRBJ1-2	TRBD1	TGTGCCAGCAGCCCTAGACAGGGCGAGCGTGGCTACACCTTC	CASSPRQGERGYTF
few	TRBV6-1	TRBJ1-6	-	TGTGCCAGCAGTGAAAATGAGAATTCACCCCTCCACTTT	CASSENENSPLHF
-	TRBV7-9	TRBJ2-7	-	TGTGCCAGCAGCTTAACCGGACCCGCGAGGGTTTTCCACGAGCAGTACTTC	CASSLTGPARVFHEQYF
-	TRBV10-2	TRBJ1-6	-	TGCGCCAGCAGTGTGGGGGTCCCTTACCCGCGGGATAATTCACCCCTCCACTTT	CASSVGVPYPRDNSPLHF
-	TRBV18	TRBJ2-6	TRBD1	TGTGCCAGCTCACCCCTCGCAGGACAGGGGTTCTCTGGGGCCAACGTCCTGACTTTC	CASSPLAGQGFSGANVLTF
-	TRBV6-5	TRBJ1-4	-	TGTGCCAGCAGTTACTCGCAAGGGAATGAAAAACTGTTTTTT	CASSYSQGNEKLFF
-	TRBV10-3	TRBJ2-3	TRBD2	TGTGCCACCGTCGGACTAGTTAACACAGATACGCAGTATTTT	CATVGLVNTDTQYF
-	TRBV7-9	TRBJ2-1	-	TGTGCCAGCAGCCCCGAGGGGCACTCCTACAATGAGCAGTTCTTC	CASSPEGHSYNEQFF
-	TRBV9	TRBJ2-1	-	TGTGCCAGCAGCGTAGGGGGTGGGAAGAATGAGCAGTTCTTC	CASSVGGGKNEQFF
-	TRBV12-3/TRBV12-4	TRBJ1-3	-	TGTGCCAGCAGTTTAAGTGGAGATGGAAACACCATATATTTT	CASSLSGDGNTIYF
few	TRBV25-1	TRBJ1-4	-	TGTGCCAGCAGGGAAAATGAAAAACTGTTTTTT	CASRENEKLFF
-	TRBV14	TRBJ1-1	-	TGTGCCAGCAGCCGGGGCCCTGGGCGGCGGAACACTGAAGCTTTCTTT	CASSRGPGRRNTEAFF
-	TRBV7-2	TRBJ1-6	-	TGTGCCAGCAGGCCACAGCCGGGGGCCCGGTCACCCCTCCACTTT	CASRPQPGARSPLHF